This T cell receptor (beta chain) was retrieved from a study of cytomegalovirus exposure and HLA in healthy donors. Sampled while nominally healthy, donors likely had unrecorded immune exposures. V gave up 4 bases and J gave up 5 bases, with 9 bases separating them. Per germline, CDR1 SGHTS and CDR2 YDEGEE. This CDR3 is 12 amino acids long. As to this clone: The antigen remains undetermined. Other DNA sequences in this specimen translate into the identical CDR3.

Study observations and caveats: When analyzed later, the rates of TCR association showed variation by HLA locus, with DRB1 the most and HLA-C the fewest. Rare TCR sequences predominated, though certain public TCRs were found in many donors. Being productive about 87% or about 30% of the time was typical of most TCR beta V segments in an earlier analysis.

The PCR contained 60 Vbeta and 13 Jbeta primers. Some clones are missing from TCRdb's copy, which holds only in-frame ones; the method was immunoSEQ multiplex PCR. The sample has over 90,000 clones, more than 75% seen once. This sequence originates from a young woman in good health and CMV-seropositive. The V gene is TRBV5-8, the J gene TRBJ2-5; no reliable D call. The sample taken for sequencing was PBMCs. In DNA, the CDR3 is TGTGCCAGCAGCCTTGGGCTGGAGACCCAGTACTTC. Protein: CASSLGLETQYF.